The clone carrying this T cell receptor beta chain has more than one count but fewer than ten. The antigen is not known. A junction end diverges from the germline sequence, so it may reflect a read error. Samples each yielded at least 5 micrograms of total RNA. This sample stems from a study of blood T cells in healthy people across ages. Study-wide findings and caveats: More naive CD4+ cells and higher diversity were found in long-lived than in aged donors.

With a J-beta primer mix and a sample-barcoded 5' primer, a second PCR ran 7 to 11 cycles. Paired-end reads containing CDR3 totaled no fewer than 3 million for each sample. TCRdb redid the calling of the 5' RACE reads with MiXCR, one entry per CDR3 protein. The table includes 600,000 to 800,000 distinct CDR3 sequences, around 52% detected once. CDR3 length equals 16 residues. Germline CDR1 reads ENHRY; CDR2 reads SYGVKD. The chain carries TRBV10-3 and TRBJ2-3; weak D call: TRBD1 (6 bases). The sequencing input was blood. The sequence came from a woman older than 75 in good health. In DNA form, the CDR3 reads TGTGCCGTCAGTGAACGGGGACAAGCCCTCACAGATACGCAGTATTTT. Translation: CAVSERGQALTDTQYF.